What follows are 15 T cell receptor beta chains derived from one specimen sequenced in a study of T cell repertoires in cytomegalovirus infection (dated by TCRdb to between 2018 and 2020). Their antigens are not known. TCRdb records Illumina HiSeq 1500 as the sequencer. The raw public reads went through TCRdb reprocessing: fastp at Q25, MiXCR clone calling, in-frame beta chains kept. CDR3 protein duplicates are merged, each entry listing the most common genes and DNA. In this sample the table shows fewer than 950,000 distinct CDR3 sequences, about 33% of which occur a single time. The ten biggest clones cover about an eighth of the sample. According to the study, the label for this sample's treatment or condition signals: in vitro stimulation with specific CMV peptide epitopes to enrich CMV-specific T cells. The sample in question was cultured CD8+ T cells from PBMCs, obtained from culture after CMV antigen stimulation. Receptors were obtained from a human donor in good health (CMV status not recorded). Some clones in this sample may be carry-over from other donors' samples.

This clonotype was detected only a few times. The CDR3 nucleotides read TGTGCCAGCAGCTTAGAAGGGAACAACGCTGAAGCTTTCTTT. The encoded protein is CASSLEGNNAEAFF. V usage is TRBV7-9 and J usage is TRBJ1-1; D call uncertain. V lost 1 base and J 6 bases, leaving 12 bases between the germline ends. Germline assignment: CDR1 SEHNR and CDR2 FQNEAQ (reference sequence). The CDR3 runs to 14 residues.

The sample holds a few counts of this clonotype. The J gene is TRBJ2-7, the V gene TRBV13; D perhaps matches TRBD2 (5 bases). The CDR3 totals 14 residues. Germline V gives CDR1 PRHDT, CDR2 FYEKMQ (reference sequence). Trimming removed 5 bases at V and 2 bases at J, with 13 bases between. Here the CDR3 reads CASSPPGITYEQYF. CDR3 DNA sequence: TGTGCCAGCAGCCCCCCGGGGATCACCTACGAGCAGTACTTC. Full variable domain (outside the CDR3, taken from reference TRBV13 and TRBJ2-7): AAGVIQSPRHLIKEKRETATLKCYPIPRHDTVYWYQQGPGQDPQFLISFYEKMQSDKGSIPDRFSAQQFSDYHSELNMSSLELGDSALYFCASSPPGITYEQYFGPGTRLTVT.

In its sample, this clonotype was seen many times. The chain recombines TRBV7-8 with TRBJ2-5, with 10 positions matching TRBD2. CDR3 size: 17 residues. Germline V lookup: CDR1 SGHVS, CDR2 FQNEAQ. Trimming removed 1 base from V and 5 bases from J; junction bases left unmatched: 10. CDR3 amino acids: CASSLDWTGLATETQYF. DNA for the CDR3: TGTGCCAGCAGCTTAGATTGGACGGGACTAGCGACGGAGACCCAGTACTTC.

The rearrangement uses TRBV25-1 and TRBJ2-1; a weak D match, TRBD2 (5 bases). CDR3 length: 13 residues. Germline assignment: CDR1 MGHDK and CDR2 SYGVNS. Trimming cost V 3 bases and J 7 bases, with 10 bases left between them. CDR3 sequence reads: CASSEPGINEQFF. The CDR3 DNA sequence: TGTGCCAGCAGTGAGCCCGGGATTAATGAGCAGTTCTTC.

This clonotype came up many times. The chain is built from TRBV7-6 and TRBJ1-4; D unresolved. Germline CDR1 is SGHVS and CDR2 is FNYEAQ. V was shortened by 5 bases and J by 2 bases, with 9 bases between the two germline ends. The CDR3 covers 14 residues. Written as DNA, the CDR3 is TGTGCCAGCAGCCAGGACGGGACTAATGAAAAACTGTTTTTT. Protein sequence: CASSQDGTNEKLFF. Filled out from reference TRBV7-6 and TRBJ1-4, the complete variable domain reads GAGVSQSPRYKVTKRGQDVALRCDPISGHVSLYWYRQALGQGPEFLTYFNYEAQQDKSGLPNDRFSAERPEGSISTLTIQRTEQRDSAMYRCASSQDGTNEKLFFGSGTQLSVL.

The rearrangement joins TRBV27 to TRBJ2-1; D perhaps matches TRBD2 (6 bases). Between the trimmed V and J ends, which lost 7 bases and 3 bases, there was a span of 13 bases. This CDR3 has 14 residues. CDR1 and CDR2 (germline): MNHEY, SMNVEV (reference sequence). CDR3 in DNA: TGTGCCAGCAAGGAGGGATTTTACTACAATGAGCAGTTCTTC. Encoded protein: CASKEGFYYNEQFF.

This chain joins TRBV27 and TRBJ2-3; 9 bases fit TRBD2. The CDR3 length is 16 residues. Looked up from germline, CDR1 is MNHEY and CDR2 is SMNVEV (reference sequence). The J segment lost 5 bases and the V segment lost 6 bases, leaving 12 bases of the junction unmatched. DNA for the CDR3: TGTGCCAGCAGCCAACTAGCGGGTCCTTTTCAAGATACGCAGTATTTT. It is translated as CASSQLAGPFQDTQYF.

A word on this clonotype: A read error is possible here, since a much larger clone lies one base away. The conserved phenylalanine or tryptophan is not found at the CDR3 terminus, so this likely reflects a read error. The rearrangement uses TRBV7-2 and TRBJ2-5; D is uncertain. The CDR3 runs 11 residues. V gave up 5 bases and J gave up 5 bases, with 6 bases separating them. Germline V gives CDR1 SGHTA, CDR2 FQGNSA. Here the CDR3 DNA reads TGTGCCAGCAGCAACAGTGAGACCCAGTACCTC. Encoded protein: CASSNSETQYL.

The chain has TRBV9 and TRBJ2-2, with D unresolved. With 1 base removed from V and 1 base from J, the gap between germline ends came to 8 bases. CDR1 is SGDLS, CDR2 YYNGEE, per germline. The CDR3 has 15 amino acids. CDR3 residues: CASSVLPVNTGELFF. CDR3 in DNA: TGTGCCAGCAGCGTATTGCCAGTGAACACCGGGGAGCTGTTTTTT.

This clonotype has ten or more counts. The chain combines TRBV7-2 with TRBJ1-1; unclear D gene. This CDR3 region has 14 residues. The ends were cut back, 4 bases at V and 0 bases at J, with 9 bases in the middle. CDR1 and CDR2 from the germline V gene are SGHTA and FQGNSA. The CDR3 DNA reads TGTGCCAGCAGCTACAGCGCGTTGAACACTGAAGCTTTCTTT. It translates to CASSYSALNTEAFF.

The chain carries TRBV19 and TRBJ2-3, with D maybe TRBD2 (5 bases). V was shortened by 5 bases and J by 6 bases, with 15 bases between the two germline ends. CDR3 size: 14 residues. Germline V gene sequence: CDR1 LNHDA, CDR2 SQIVND (reference sequence). CDR3 in DNA: TGTGCCAGTAGTGATCGGCCGGGGATGGATACGCAGTATTTT. Residues: CASSDRPGMDTQYF.

A few counts support this clonotype. The CDR3 DNA follows: TGTGCCAGCAACCACGCAGGCGGAAACTACGAGCAGTACTTC. It encodes CASNHAGGNYEQYF. This chain links TRBV6-6 with TRBJ2-7; D unresolved. The CDR3 is 14 residues long. V was cut by 7 bases and J by 3 bases, with 16 bases left in between. Germline V gene data show CDR1 as MNHNY and CDR2 as SVGAGI (reference sequence).

The chain recombines TRBV29-1 with TRBJ1-2; D ambiguous. Trimming removed 3 bases from V and 7 bases from J, with 15 bases in between. Per germline, CDR1 SQVTM and CDR2 ANQGSEA. The CDR3 spans 13 residues. For the CDR3, the DNA is TGCAGCGTTGACCAATGGGAGGGAAGTGGCTACACCTTC. Its translation: CSVDQWEGSGYTF.

This chain links TRBV4-1 with TRBJ2-1, with D perhaps TRBD2 (5 bases). Trimming took 2 bases from V and 0 from J, leaving 8 bases between them. The CDR3 runs to 15 residues. Germline CDR1 MGHRA, CDR2 YSYEKL. CDR3 coding DNA: TGCGCCAGCAGCCAAAGGGAGAGCTCCTACAATGAGCAGTTCTTC. This codes for CASSQRESSYNEQFF.

This clonotype appeared a few times. This chain links TRBV10-3 with TRBJ2-1, with 7 positions matching TRBD1. The CDR3 extends over 16 amino acids. Germline CDR1 ENHRY, CDR2 SYGVKD. Trimming removed 7 bases from V and 3 bases from J; junction bases left unmatched: 12. CDR3: CAITASTGLGYNEQFF. The DNA of the CDR3 is TGTGCCATCACGGCCTCGACAGGGCTGGGCTACAATGAGCAGTTCTTC.